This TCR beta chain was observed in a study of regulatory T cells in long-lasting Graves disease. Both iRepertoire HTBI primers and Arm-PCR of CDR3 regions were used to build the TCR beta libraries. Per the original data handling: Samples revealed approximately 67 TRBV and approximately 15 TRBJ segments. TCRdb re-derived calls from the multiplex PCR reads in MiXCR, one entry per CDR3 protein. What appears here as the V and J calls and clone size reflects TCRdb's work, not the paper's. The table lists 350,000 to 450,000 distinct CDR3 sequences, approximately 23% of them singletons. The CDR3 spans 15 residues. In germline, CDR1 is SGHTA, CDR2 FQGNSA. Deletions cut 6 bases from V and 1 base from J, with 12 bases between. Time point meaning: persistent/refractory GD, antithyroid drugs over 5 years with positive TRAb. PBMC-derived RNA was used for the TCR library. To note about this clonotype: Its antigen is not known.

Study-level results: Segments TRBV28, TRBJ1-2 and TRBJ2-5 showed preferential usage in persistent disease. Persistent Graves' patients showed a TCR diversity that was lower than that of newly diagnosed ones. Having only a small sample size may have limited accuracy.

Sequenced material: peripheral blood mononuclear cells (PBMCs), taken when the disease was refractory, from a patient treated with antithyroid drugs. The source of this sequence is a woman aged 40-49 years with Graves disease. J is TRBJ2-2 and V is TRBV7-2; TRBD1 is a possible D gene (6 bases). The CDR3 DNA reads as TGTGCCAGCAGGGGACAAATCTTGAACACCGGGGAGCTGTTTTTT. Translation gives CASRGQILNTGELFF.